The T cell receptor beta chain described here comes from a study of blood T cell repertoires in COVID-19. Method: immunoSEQ multiplex PCR; TCRdb's copy keeps in-frame clones and lacks some. The sample carries fewer than 200,000 clones, almost 80% recorded once. CDR1 is WNHNN, CDR2 SYGVQD, per germline (reference sequence). The CDR3 contains 15 residues. Trimming shortened V by 0 bases and J by 6 bases, and 13 bases separated the two germline ends. Sequencing was performed on PBMCs or T cells enriched from blood (not recorded which). This clonotype was obtained from a woman in her forties or fifties who had recovered from COVID-19. The V and J genes are TRBV10-1 and TRBJ2-3, with a weak D call TRBD2 (5 bases). The CDR3 spells CASSESLVLGDTQYF. The CDR3 coding sequence is TGCGCCAGCAGTGAGTCACTAGTCCTGGGGGATACGCAGTATTTT.